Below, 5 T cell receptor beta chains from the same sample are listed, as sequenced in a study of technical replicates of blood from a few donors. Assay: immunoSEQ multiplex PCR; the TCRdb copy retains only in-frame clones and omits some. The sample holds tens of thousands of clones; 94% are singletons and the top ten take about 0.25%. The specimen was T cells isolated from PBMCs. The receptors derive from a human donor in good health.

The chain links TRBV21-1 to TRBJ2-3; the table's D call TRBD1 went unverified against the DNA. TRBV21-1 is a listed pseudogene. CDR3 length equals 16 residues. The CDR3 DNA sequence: TGTGCCAGCAGCAAAGGAATCAGGGCTAGCACAGATACGCAGTATTTT. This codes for CASSKGIRASTDTQYF.

The CDR3 is CASSRTGIYEQYF. The CDR3 bases are TGTGCCAGCAGCCGGACAGGGATATACGAGCAGTACTTC. V gene TRBV11-2 combines with J gene TRBJ2-7, with TRBD1 matching 8 bases. The CDR3 totals 13 residues. CDR1 SGHAT and CDR2 FQNNGV come from the germline V gene. The V gene end was trimmed by 5 bases and the J gene end by 4 bases; junction bases not matched to a gene: 4.

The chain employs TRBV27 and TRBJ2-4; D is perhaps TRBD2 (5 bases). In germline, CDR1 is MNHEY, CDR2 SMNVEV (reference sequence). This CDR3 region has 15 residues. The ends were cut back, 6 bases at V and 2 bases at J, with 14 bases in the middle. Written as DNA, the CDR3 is TGTGCCAGCAGGGTTACTTTGGACTCCAAAAACATTCAGTACTTC. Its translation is CASRVTLDSKNIQYF.

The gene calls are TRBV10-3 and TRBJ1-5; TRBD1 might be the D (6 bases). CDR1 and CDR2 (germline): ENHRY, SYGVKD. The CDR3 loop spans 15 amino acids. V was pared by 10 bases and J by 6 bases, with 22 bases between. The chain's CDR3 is CATRFNREGFQPQHF. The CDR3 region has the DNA TGTGCCACCCGCTTTAACAGGGAAGGTTTTCAGCCCCAGCATTTT.

In DNA form, the CDR3 reads TGTGCCAGCAGCCTGGGACTAGCGGGGGTAGAGACCCAGTACTTC. It encodes CASSLGLAGVETQYF. This chain joins TRBV14 and TRBJ2-5, with 14 bases aligning to TRBD2. V lost 4 bases to trimming and J lost 4 bases; unmatched junction nucleotides: 2. Germline V CDR1 and CDR2: SGHDN, FVKESK. The CDR3 length is 15 residues.